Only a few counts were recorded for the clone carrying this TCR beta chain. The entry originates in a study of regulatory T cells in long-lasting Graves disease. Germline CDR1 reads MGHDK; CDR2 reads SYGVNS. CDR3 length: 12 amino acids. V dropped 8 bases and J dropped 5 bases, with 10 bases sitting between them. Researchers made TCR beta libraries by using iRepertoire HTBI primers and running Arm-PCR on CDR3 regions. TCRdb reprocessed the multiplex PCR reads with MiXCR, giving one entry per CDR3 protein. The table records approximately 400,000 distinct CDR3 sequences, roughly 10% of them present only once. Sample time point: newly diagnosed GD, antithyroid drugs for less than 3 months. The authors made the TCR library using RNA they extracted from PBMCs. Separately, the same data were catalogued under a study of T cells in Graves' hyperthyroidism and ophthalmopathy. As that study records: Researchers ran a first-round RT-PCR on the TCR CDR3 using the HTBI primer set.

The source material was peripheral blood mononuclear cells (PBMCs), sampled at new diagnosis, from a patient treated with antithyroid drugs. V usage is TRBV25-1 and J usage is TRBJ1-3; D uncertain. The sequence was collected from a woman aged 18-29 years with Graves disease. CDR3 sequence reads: CASCSRRNTIYF. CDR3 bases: TGTGCCAGCTGTAGCCGCCGAAACACCATATATTTT. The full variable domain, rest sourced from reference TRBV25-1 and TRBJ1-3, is EADIYQTPRYLVIGTGKKITLECSQTMGHDKMYWYQQDPGMELHLIHYSYGVNSTEKGDLSSESTVSRIRTEHFPLTLESARPSHTSQYLCASCSRRNTIYFGEGSWLTVV.